What follows describes a single T cell receptor beta chain. Other nucleotide sequences from this sample produce the same CDR3. Germline lookup yields CDR1 WSHSY and CDR2 SAAADI. The CDR3 runs to 13 residues. V was pared by 7 bases and J by 3 bases, with 12 bases between. Use of 60 Vbeta and 13 Jbeta primers characterized the PCR. The table came from immunoSEQ multiplex PCR; TCRdb's copy has only in-frame clones and leaves some out. The sample lists some 180,000 clones; around three quarters were seen once. This record belongs to a study of cytomegalovirus exposure and HLA in healthy donors. In the study overall: Roughly 80 million unique TCRs from HLA-typed donors were held in an early data release.

Material: PBMCs. This clonotype was obtained from a woman aged 30 to 39 in good health and CMV-seronegative. The rearrangement joins TRBV10-2 to TRBJ1-2, with D perhaps matching TRBD1 (6 bases). Here the CDR3 DNA reads TGCGCCAGCACCCCGACAGGTGACTATGGCTACACCTTC. This encodes CASTPTGDYGYTF.